A single sample gave rise to the 28 T cell receptor beta chains below, sequenced in a study of CD8+CD57+ T cells in acquired aplastic anemia. According to the study, genomic DNA was the template for TCR beta VDJ and CDR3 profiling. TCRdb re-analysed the reads in MiXCR, keeping a single row per CDR3 protein. This table has 200,000 to 300,000 distinct CDR3 sequences, less than 85% appearing once. CD8+CD57+ cell expansion, shown by flow cytometry, had occurred in the patients selected for sequencing. Sequences were obtained from sorted CD4+, CD8+, or CD8+CD57+ T cells (not recorded which) from PBMCs. The receptors originated from a human donor with aplastic anemia.

To note about this clonotype: An end of the junction differs from the germline gene, which may be a read error. The chain carries TRBV7-3 and TRBJ2-3; D possibly corresponds to TRBD1 (6 bases). The V gene's germline CDR1 is SGHTA and CDR2 FQGTGA. The CDR3 consists of 14 residues. The CDR3 is CASSSSGAGVAHTF. CDR3 coding DNA: TGTGCCAGCAGCTCGTCCGGGGCAGGGGTCGCGCATACGTTT.

The rearrangement joins TRBV29-1 to TRBJ2-3, with D possibly TRBD2 on 6 matching bases. Trimming pared 2 bases from V and 4 bases from J, leaving 7 bases between. In germline, CDR1 is SQVTM, CDR2 ANQGSEA. This CDR3 is 12 amino acids long. The CDR3 protein is CSVESGADTQYF. The DNA for the CDR3 is TGCAGCGTTGAATCGGGGGCAGATACGCAGTATTTT.

This clonotype was recorded once. In DNA, the CDR3 is TGTGCCAGCAGGGCCGGGACAGGGGGTGAAGCTTTCTTT. Translating it yields CASRAGTGGEAFF. The chain employs TRBV9 and TRBJ1-1; the match to TRBD1 covers 11 bases. This CDR3 is built from 13 residues. V was pared by 5 bases and J by 7 bases, with 4 bases of the junction left unmatched. The germline gives CDR1 SGDLS, CDR2 YYNGEE. Combining the CDR3 with reference TRBV9 and TRBJ1-1 gives the whole variable domain DSGVTQTPKHLITATGQRVTLRCSPRSGDLSVYWYQQSLDQGLQFLIQYYNGEERAKGNILERFSAQQFPDLHSELNLSSLELGDSALYFCASRAGTGGEAFFGQGTRLTVV.

The rearrangement links TRBV7-8 to TRBJ1-1; TRBD1 agrees at 7 bases. Germline CDR1 is SGHVS and CDR2 is FQNEAQ. This CDR3 spans 15 amino acids. The V gene end was trimmed by 9 bases and the J gene end by 0 bases; junction bases not matched to a gene: 10. CDR3 nucleotide sequence: TGTGCCAGTAGTTGGGACAGTGCCATGAACACTGAAGCTTTCTTT. Its translation is CASSWDSAMNTEAFF.

On this clonotype itself: It is likely a read error, because the conserved phenylalanine at the end of the CDR3 is missing. No DNA is shown, since the ends of the CDR3 on it are uncertain; the CDR3 is the one TCRdb lists. The V call is TRBV7-3, the J call TRBJ2-2. The CDR3 length equals 12 residues, ends included. Looked up from germline, CDR1 is SGHTA and CDR2 is FQGTGA. CDR3 sequence reads: CASSIQPNAVVH.

In DNA form, the CDR3 reads TGTGCCAGCAGAGTGTCCAGCCAAGAGACCCAGTACTTC. It is translated as CASRVSSQETQYF. This chain joins TRBV25-1 and TRBJ2-5; D call uncertain. Trimming pared 6 bases from V and 1 base from J, leaving 9 bases between. Germline V CDR1 and CDR2: MGHDK, SYGVNS. The CDR3 length is 13 residues.

This rearrangement joins TRBV9 to TRBJ2-7, with D hard to call. This CDR3 spans 15 amino acids. From germline, CDR1 is SGDLS and CDR2 YYNGEE. Trimming took off 2 bases at V and 8 bases at J, with 20 bases between the two ends. The DNA of the CDR3 is TGTGCCAGCAGCGTCCTGACGGGCGGAATAGATAAGCAGTACGTC. This sequence encodes CASSVLTGGIDKQYV.

Turning to this clonotype: The junction departs from germline at one end; a sequencing error may be responsible. V and J are TRBV14 and TRBJ1-5; D gene ambiguous. This CDR3 is 13 amino acids long. Germline lookup yields CDR1 SGHDN and CDR2 FVKESK. The CDR3 DNA reads TGTGCCAGCAGCCATACCGGGAGGAACCCCCAGCAGTTT. It codes for CASSHTGRNPQQF.

This chain connects TRBV12-3 or TRBV12-4 to TRBJ2-7; 8 bases line up with TRBD1. CDR3 length: 12 residues. The J segment lost 5 bases and the V segment lost 5 bases, leaving 2 bases of the junction unmatched. The CDR3 protein is CASSQGAHEQYF. The CDR3 DNA reads TGTGCCAGCAGTCAGGGGGCACACGAGCAGTACTTC.

The chain carries TRBV7-9 and TRBJ2-7; 9 nucleotides match TRBD2. J was trimmed by 4 bases and V by 3 bases; bases with no gene match: 16. The CDR3 covers 18 residues. Germline values: CDR1 SEHNR, CDR2 FQNEAQ (reference sequence). Here the CDR3 DNA reads TGTGCCAGCAGCTTTCATCCAGGCGGGAGGGCCCTTGAGTACGAGCAGTACGTC. Residues: CASSFHPGGRALEYEQYV.

About this clonotype: A junction boundary mismatches the germline segment, possibly from a read error. The genes are TRBV9 and TRBJ2-5; TRBD2 might be the D (5 bases). Germline V CDR1 and CDR2: SGDLS, YYNGEE. CDR3 length: 14 residues. The CDR3 reads CATSEGPAHNSYDF. In nucleotides, the CDR3 is TGTGCCACCAGCGAGGGCCCCGCGCACAATTCTTATGACTTC. Drawing the rest from reference TRBV9 and TRBJ2-5, the complete variable domain is DSGVTQTPKHLITATGQRVTLRCSPRSGDLSVYWYQQSLDQGLQFLIQYYNGEERAKGNILERFSAQQFPDLHSELNLSSLELGDSALYFCATSEGPAHNSYDFGPGTRLLVL.

The chain combines TRBV20-1 with TRBJ1-1, with no clear D. From germline, CDR1 is DFQATT and CDR2 SNEGSKA (reference sequence). This CDR3 has 15 residues. Trimming removed 0 bases from V and 1 base from J, with 12 bases in between. Here the CDR3 DNA reads TGCAGTGCTAGAGAAAAGGCAAACAAGAACACTGAAGCTTTCTTT. Encoded protein: CSAREKANKNTEAFF.

The sample holds a few counts of this clonotype. Given the absence of the conserved phenylalanine or tryptophan at the CDR3 end, a read error is likely. The limits of the CDR3 on the DNA are not certain, so only TCRdb's listed CDR3 is given. The chain combines TRBV7-9 with TRBJ2-7; TRBD2 is the table's D call and was not checked against the DNA. Per the germline V gene, CDR1 is SEHNR and CDR2 is FQNEAQ (reference sequence). The CDR3 spans 18 amino acids, including both terminal residues. CDR3 residues: CASSFQRSGGSDEQFFGP.

This clonotype was seen just once. The CDR3 spells CASSSLGEAYEQYF. In DNA, the CDR3 is TGTGCCAGCAGCTCCCTGGGGGAAGCCTACGAGCAGTACTTC. This sequence joins TRBV7-9 and TRBJ2-7; D is tentatively TRBD1 or TRBD2 (5 bases each). V shed 4 bases and J shed 2 bases, with 12 bases lying between them. The CDR3 runs to 14 residues. Germline V CDR1 and CDR2: SEHNR, FQNEAQ (reference sequence).

This clonotype has more than one count but fewer than ten. A read error is possible here, since a much larger clone lies one base away. The chain joins TRBV11-3 to TRBJ1-2, with a weak D call TRBD1 (5 bases). Trimming took off 1 base at V and 6 bases at J, with 9 bases between the two ends. The CDR3 is 13 amino acids. Germline CDR1 reads SGHNT; CDR2 reads YENEEA. In DNA form, the CDR3 reads TGTGCCAGCAGCTTAGGTCTGACAGATGGCTACACCTTC. Residues: CASSLGLTDGYTF.

The chain is built from TRBV7-9 and TRBJ2-7, with D perhaps given as TRBD1 or TRBD2 (6 bases each). Trimming took 0 bases from V and 2 from J, leaving 11 bases between them. Germline V gene lookup returns CDR1 SEHNR and CDR2 FQNEAQ (reference sequence). The CDR3 covers 15 residues. The CDR3 region is CASSLAPGAAYEQYF. In DNA form, the CDR3 reads TGTGCCAGCAGCTTAGCGCCGGGGGCAGCCTACGAGCAGTACTTC.

This rearrangement joins TRBV7-9 to TRBJ2-3, with 11 bases aligning to TRBD2. Losses at the gene ends were 5 bases for V and 8 bases for J; bases not matched to a gene: 9. CDR1 is SEHNR and CDR2 is FQNEAQ in the germline V gene (reference sequence). The CDR3 has 15 amino acids. As DNA, the CDR3 is TGTGCCAGCAGCCCAGTAGCGGGGGGGCTGGTTACGCAGTATTTT. Translating it yields CASSPVAGGLVTQYF.

The chain is built from TRBV7-9 and TRBJ1-6, with TRBD1 identical over 9 bases. CDR1 is SEHNR, CDR2 FQNEAQ, per germline (reference sequence). The CDR3 covers 15 residues. The junction had 1 base not matched to a gene; V was cut back by 4 bases and J by 3 bases. The CDR3 coding sequence is TGTGCCAGCAGCTGGGACAGGGACTATAATTCACCCCTCCACTTT. Protein: CASSWDRDYNSPLHF.

This clonotype was detected only a few times. This sequence joins TRBV9 and TRBJ1-6; D may be TRBD1 (5 bases). CDR3 size: 13 residues. Trimming took 3 bases from V and 14 from J, leaving 15 bases between them. The V gene's germline CDR1 is SGDLS and CDR2 YYNGEE. The CDR3 region has the DNA TGTGCCAGCAGCGGCCCTGGGGGATCATCCCTCCACTTT. Amino acids: CASSGPGGSSLHF.

The chain recombines TRBV10-2 with TRBJ2-7; D is possibly TRBD2 (6 bases). The CDR3 runs 15 residues. Trimming stripped 2 bases from V and 6 bases from J, with 17 bases between. CDR1 is WSHSY, CDR2 SAAADI, per germline. The CDR3 region is CASSEGEAVVGEQYF. The CDR3 nucleotides read TGCGCCAGCAGTGAGGGGGAGGCGGTGGTGGGCGAGCAGTACTTC.

This clonotype turned up a few times. The rearrangement joins TRBV19 to TRBJ1-1, with a weak D call TRBD1 (5 bases). Trimming shortened V by 10 bases and J by 8 bases, and 14 bases separated the two germline ends. Germline CDR1 reads LNHDA; CDR2 reads SQIVND (reference sequence). The CDR3 runs 11 residues. CDR3 nucleotide sequence: TGTGCCATAAGGAGGGGTCGGGAAGCTTTCTTT. Protein sequence: CAIRRGREAFF.

A note on this clonotype: Germline and junction disagree at one end, which may indicate a read error. The V and J genes are TRBV7-8 and TRBJ2-3, with TRBD1 matching 8 bases. This CDR3 contains 15 residues. Per the germline V gene, CDR1 is SGHVS and CDR2 is FQNEAQ. CDR3 bases: TGTGCTAGCAGCTGGACAGGGTACAGGACAGATACGCAGTATTTT. Its protein is CASSWTGYRTDTQYF.

This chain joins TRBV7-3 and TRBJ2-7; D gene ambiguous. Germline assignment: CDR1 SGHTA and CDR2 FQGTGA. The length of the CDR3 is 18 residues. Trimming took off 3 bases at V and 1 base at J, with 22 bases between the two ends. The CDR3 bases are TGTGCCAGCAGCTTTCAGCCAGGCCGGAAAGCCCTTTCCTACGAGCAGTACGTC. It codes for CASSFQPGRKALSYEQYV.

The chain couples TRBV9 to TRBJ2-5; D is perhaps TRBD2 (6 bases). V was pared by 5 bases and J by 14 bases, with 25 bases between. CDR1 and CDR2 from the germline V gene are SGDLS and YYNGEE. CDR3 length equals 14 residues. The CDR3 spells CASSVGGIHEQLYF. The CDR3 nucleotides are TGTGCCAGCAGTGTTGGGGGGATCCATGAGCAGCTCTACTTC.

The chain uses TRBV7-7 and TRBJ2-1; D might be TRBD1 or TRBD2, each matching 5 bases. In germline, CDR1 is SSHAT, CDR2 FNYEAQ (reference sequence). The CDR3 consists of 15 residues. V lost 0 bases, J lost 6 bases, and 12 bases lay in between. The CDR3 sequence is CASSLARDLSNEQFF. DNA for the CDR3: TGTGCCAGCAGCTTAGCTCGGGACCTCTCCAATGAGCAGTTCTTC.

CDR3 nucleotide sequence: TGCAGTGCTACAATACAGGGGGGTCAGAGCTATGGCTACACCTTC. Translation: CSATIQGGQSYGYTF. The chain employs TRBV20-1 and TRBJ1-2; TRBD1 aligns across 8 bases. From germline, CDR1 is DFQATT and CDR2 SNEGSKA (reference sequence). Trimming cost V 4 bases and J 4 bases; bases outside gene matches: 11. The CDR3 loop spans 15 amino acids.

The chain recombines TRBV7-6 with TRBJ2-6; TRBD2 might be the D (6 bases). CDR3 length equals 16 residues. The germline gives CDR1 SGHVS, CDR2 FNYEAQ. The V gene lost 5 bases and the J gene lost 8 bases, with 19 bases spanning the gap. The CDR3 loop reads CASSQAGGNGPNVLTF. The CDR3 region has the DNA TGTGCCAGCAGCCAAGCGGGCGGAAACGGTCCCAACGTCCTGACTTTC.

This clonotype occurred a few times. The germline gene is not matched at one end of the junction; a read error may be the cause. This chain connects TRBV9 to TRBJ1-1; TRBD1 matches at 7 bases. Germline lookup yields CDR1 SGDLS and CDR2 YYNGEE. CDR3 length equals 15 residues. Here the CDR3 DNA reads TGTGCCAGCAGCTTAGCTGTGACAGGGAACTCTGAAGCTTTCTTT. It translates to CASSLAVTGNSEAFF.